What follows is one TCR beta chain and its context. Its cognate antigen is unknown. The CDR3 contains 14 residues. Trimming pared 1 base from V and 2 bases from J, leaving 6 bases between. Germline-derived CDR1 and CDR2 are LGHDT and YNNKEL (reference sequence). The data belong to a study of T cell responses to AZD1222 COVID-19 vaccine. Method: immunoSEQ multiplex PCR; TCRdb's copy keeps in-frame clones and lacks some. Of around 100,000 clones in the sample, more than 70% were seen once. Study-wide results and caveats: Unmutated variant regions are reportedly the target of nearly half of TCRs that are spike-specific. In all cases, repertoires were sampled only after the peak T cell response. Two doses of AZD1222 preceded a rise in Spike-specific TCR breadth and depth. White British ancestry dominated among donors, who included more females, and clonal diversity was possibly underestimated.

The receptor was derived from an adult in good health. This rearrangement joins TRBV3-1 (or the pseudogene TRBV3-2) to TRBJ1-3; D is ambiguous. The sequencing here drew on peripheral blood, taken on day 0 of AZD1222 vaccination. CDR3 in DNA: TGTGCCAGCAGCCAAGGGGGTACTGGAAACACCATATATTTT. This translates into CASSQGGTGNTIYF.